This TCR beta chain originates from a study of blood T cell repertoires in COVID-19. Study at large: There were acute and convalescent COVID-19 samples, and they came from the United States, Italy and Spain. T cells, B-cell-depleted T cells, or PBMCs provided the cDNA or gDNA that served as material.

Germline CDR1 reads SEHNR; CDR2 reads FQNEAQ (reference sequence). Trimming removed 1 base from V and 7 bases from J; junction bases left unmatched: 6. The CDR3 sequence is 15 residues long. Profiled with immunoSEQ multiplex PCR; TCRdb holds only in-frame clones, not every one. The sample has 52,000 or so clones, roughly nine tenths seen once. This TCR came from a woman aged 70-85 years with active COVID-19. The rearrangement joins TRBV7-9 to TRBJ2-5, with 10 bases fitting TRBD2. The sequencing sample was made of peripheral blood. The CDR3, as DNA: TGTGCCAGCAGCTTAGGAACTAGCGGGGAGGGGACCCAGTACTTC. Translation gives CASSLGTSGEGTQYF.